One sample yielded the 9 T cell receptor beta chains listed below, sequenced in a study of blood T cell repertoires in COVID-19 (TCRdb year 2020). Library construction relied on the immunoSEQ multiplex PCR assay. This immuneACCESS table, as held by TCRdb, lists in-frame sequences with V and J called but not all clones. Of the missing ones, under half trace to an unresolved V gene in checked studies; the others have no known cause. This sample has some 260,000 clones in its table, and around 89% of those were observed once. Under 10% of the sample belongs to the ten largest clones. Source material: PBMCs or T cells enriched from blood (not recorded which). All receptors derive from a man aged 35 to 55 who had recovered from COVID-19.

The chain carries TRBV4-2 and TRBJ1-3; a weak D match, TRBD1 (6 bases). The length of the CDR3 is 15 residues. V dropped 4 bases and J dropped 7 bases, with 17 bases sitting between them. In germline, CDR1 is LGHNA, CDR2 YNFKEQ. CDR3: CASSLEAGVRNTIYF. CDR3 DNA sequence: TGTGCCAGCAGCCTTGAGGCAGGGGTTAGGAACACCATATATTTT.

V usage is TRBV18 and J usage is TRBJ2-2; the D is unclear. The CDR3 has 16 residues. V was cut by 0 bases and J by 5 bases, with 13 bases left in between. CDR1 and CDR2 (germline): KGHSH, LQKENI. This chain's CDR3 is CASSPPYSTQTGELFF. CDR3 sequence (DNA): TGTGCCAGCTCACCACCTTACAGTACCCAAACCGGGGAGCTGTTTTTT.

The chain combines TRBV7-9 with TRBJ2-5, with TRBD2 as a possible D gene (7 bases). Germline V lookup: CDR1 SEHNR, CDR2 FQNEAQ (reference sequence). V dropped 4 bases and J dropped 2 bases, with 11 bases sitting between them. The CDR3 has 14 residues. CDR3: CASSYGGAQETQYF. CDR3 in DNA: TGTGCCAGCAGCTATGGGGGGGCTCAAGAGACCCAGTACTTC. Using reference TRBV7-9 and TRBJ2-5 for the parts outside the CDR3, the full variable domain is DTGVSQNPRHKITKRGQNVTFRCDPISEHNRLYWYRQTLGQGPEFLTYFQNEAQLEKSRLLSDRFSAERPKGSFSTLEIQRTEQGDSAMYLCASSYGGAQETQYFGPGTRLLVL.

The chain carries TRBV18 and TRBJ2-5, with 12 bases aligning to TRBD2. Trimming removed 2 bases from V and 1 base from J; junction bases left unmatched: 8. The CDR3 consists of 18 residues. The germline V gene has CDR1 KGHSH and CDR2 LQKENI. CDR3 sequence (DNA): TGTGCCAGCTCACCAAGGGGGCCTAGCGGGAGGGCCCAAGAGACCCAGTACTTC. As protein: CASSPRGPSGRAQETQYF. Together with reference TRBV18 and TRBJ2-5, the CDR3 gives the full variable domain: NAGVMQNPRHLVRRRGQEARLRCSPMKGHSHVYWYRQLPEEGLKFMVYLQKENIIDESGMPKERFSAEFPKEGPSILRIQQVVRGDSAAYFCASSPRGPSGRAQETQYFGPGTRLLVL.

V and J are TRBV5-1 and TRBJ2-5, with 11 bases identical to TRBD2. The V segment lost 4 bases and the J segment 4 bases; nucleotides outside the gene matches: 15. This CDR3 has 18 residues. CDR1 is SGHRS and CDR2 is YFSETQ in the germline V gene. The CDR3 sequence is CASSKGQGGLAGGETQYF. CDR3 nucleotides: TGCGCCAGCAGCAAGGGACAGGGTGGCCTAGCGGGAGGAGAGACCCAGTACTTC.

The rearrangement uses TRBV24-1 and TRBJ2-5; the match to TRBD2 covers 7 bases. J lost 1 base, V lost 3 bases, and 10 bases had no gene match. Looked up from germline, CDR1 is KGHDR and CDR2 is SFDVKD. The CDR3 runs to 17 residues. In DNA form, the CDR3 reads TGTGCCACCAGTGATCCCCGGGGTAGCGGGTTCCAAGAGACCCAGTACTTC. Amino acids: CATSDPRGSGFQETQYF.

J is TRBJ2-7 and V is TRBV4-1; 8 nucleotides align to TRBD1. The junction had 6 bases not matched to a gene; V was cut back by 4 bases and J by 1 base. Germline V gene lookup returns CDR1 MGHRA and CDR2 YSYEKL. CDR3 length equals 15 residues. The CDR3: CASSPWTGRSYEQYF. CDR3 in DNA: TGCGCCAGCAGCCCCTGGACAGGGAGGTCCTACGAGCAGTACTTC.

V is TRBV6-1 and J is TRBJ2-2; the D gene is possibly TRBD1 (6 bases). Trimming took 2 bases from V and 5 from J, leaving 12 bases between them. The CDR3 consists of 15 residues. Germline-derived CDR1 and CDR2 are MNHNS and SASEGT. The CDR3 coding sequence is TGTGCCAGCAGTGAACAGGGGCCGGGAACCGGGGAGCTGTTTTTT. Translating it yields CASSEQGPGTGELFF.

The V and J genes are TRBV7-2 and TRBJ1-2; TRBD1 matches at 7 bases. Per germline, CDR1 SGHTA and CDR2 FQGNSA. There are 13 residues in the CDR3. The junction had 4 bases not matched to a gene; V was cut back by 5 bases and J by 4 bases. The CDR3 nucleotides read TGTGCCAGCAGCCCTCCAGGGGGCTATGGCTACACCTTC. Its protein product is CASSPPGGYGYTF.